This paragraph covers one T cell receptor beta chain sequence. The entry originates in a study of identifying expanded T cells in peripheral blood. The table came from immunoSEQ multiplex PCR; TCRdb's copy has only in-frame clones and leaves some out. The sample shows about 89,000 clones, approximately 86% of them seen only once. During the collection period, no donor immune events like infections were recorded. The TCR originated in a person between 18 and 70 years old in good health. The sequencing input was blood.

The DNA of the CDR3 is TGTGCCAGCAGTGACCCGAACACTGAAGCTTTCTTT. It yields the protein CASSDPNTEAFF. This chain connects TRBV2 to TRBJ1-1; D unresolved. Deletions cut 3 bases from V and 1 base from J, with 3 bases between. The CDR3 sequence is 12 residues long. Germline CDR1 is SNHLY and CDR2 is FYNNEI.